This T cell receptor beta chain is drawn from a study of cytomegalovirus exposure and HLA in healthy donors. Study conclusions and caveats: An analysis that was carried out later associated 16,951 TCR beta sequences with HLA alleles at 0.05 false discovery rate. Associated with cytomegalovirus, according to the listing, were 150 to 200 TCR beta chains.

Trimming removed 7 bases from V and 3 bases from J; junction bases left unmatched: 12. Germline V lookup: CDR1 MGHRA, CDR2 YSYEKL. The CDR3 sequence is 16 residues long. As to this clone: The antigen is undetermined.

Nominally healthy donors were sampled, though unrecorded immune exposures were likely. This PCR relied on a set of 60 Vbeta primers and 13 Jbeta primers. The assay was immunoSEQ multiplex PCR, and TCRdb's table has in-frame clones only and misses some. The table includes approximately 110,000 clones, over 70% detected once. The sequence derives from a man aged 25 to 40 in good health and CMV-seronegative. This sequence joins TRBV4-1 and TRBJ1-1; 9 positions agree with TRBD1. Material for sequencing was PBMCs. The CDR3 DNA reads as TGCGCCAGCATCCCTTCCTTCACAGGGGGCTACACTGAAGCTTTCTTT. Protein: CASIPSFTGGYTEAFF.